Following are 25 T cell receptor beta chains from one sample sequenced in a study of cytomegalovirus exposure and HLA in healthy donors. PCR employed 60 Vbeta and 13 Jbeta primers. Method: immunoSEQ multiplex PCR; TCRdb's copy keeps in-frame clones and lacks some. The table lists some 90,000 clones, 76% of them singletons. Source material: PBMCs. The receptors derive from a man in his forties in good health and CMV-seronegative.

This clone appeared a single time. The V and J genes are TRBV6-5 and TRBJ2-2; D is undetermined. Trimming took 2 bases from V and 2 from J, leaving 9 bases between them. This CDR3 has 15 amino acids. Germline loops: CDR1 MNHEY, CDR2 SVGAGI. The CDR3 region has the DNA TGTGCCAGCAGTTACAGCTACAGAAACACCGGGGAGCTGTTTTTT. This encodes CASSYSYRNTGELFF.

This clone occurred once. V is TRBV7-2 and J is TRBJ1-2, with a tentative D call TRBD1 (6 bases). V lost 4 bases and J lost 3, with 12 bases in between. The CDR3 extends over 14 amino acids. Germline lookup yields CDR1 SGHTA and CDR2 FQGNSA. CDR3 amino acids: CASSSGVSDYGYTF. For the CDR3, the DNA is TGTGCCAGCAGCTCAGGGGTGTCGGACTATGGCTACACCTTC.

This chain connects TRBV30 to TRBJ2-5; TRBD2 matches 13 bases. The CDR3 is 16 residues long. Trimming at V came to 1 base and at J to 4 bases, leaving 6 bases not matched to a gene. The germline gives CDR1 GTSNPN, CDR2 SVGIG (reference sequence). The CDR3 loop is CAWSGGTSGARETQYF. The CDR3 nucleotides are TGTGCCTGGAGTGGAGGGACTAGCGGGGCCCGAGAGACCCAGTACTTC.

The V and J genes are TRBV9 and TRBJ2-5; TRBD1 might be the D (6 bases). From germline, CDR1 is SGDLS and CDR2 YYNGEE. CDR3 length equals 15 residues. Trimming removed 0 bases from V and 5 bases from J, with 14 bases in between. The CDR3, as DNA: TGTGCCAGCAGCGTAGACCAGGGGTCCTTGGAGACCCAGTACTTC. Translation: CASSVDQGSLETQYF.

The chain couples TRBV19 to TRBJ2-7, with D maybe TRBD2 (6 bases). With 6 bases removed from V and 3 bases from J, the gap between germline ends came to 15 bases. Per germline, CDR1 LNHDA and CDR2 SQIVND (reference sequence). This CDR3 contains 14 residues. CDR3 sequence reads: CASRPRGTFYEQYF. In DNA form, the CDR3 reads TGTGCCAGTAGACCCCGGGGGACTTTCTACGAGCAGTACTTC.

This clone occurred a few times. The CDR3 reads CASSSDRLAKNIQYF. CDR3 in DNA: TGTGCCAGCAGTTCGGACAGGCTAGCCAAAAACATTCAGTACTTC. V and J are TRBV6-6 and TRBJ2-4; TRBD1 matches 7 bases. The CDR3 sequence is 15 residues long. The J segment lost 0 bases and the V segment lost 4 bases, leaving 3 bases of the junction unmatched. Germline CDR1 MNHNY, CDR2 SVGAGI (reference sequence).

DNA of the CDR3: TGTGCCAGCAGCTTCTTTGTGGCTAGCGGGGGGGAATATTACAATGAGCAGTTCTTC. Translation: CASSFFVASGGEYYNEQFF. This rearrangement joins TRBV5-6 to TRBJ2-1; 12 positions agree with TRBD2. J gave up 4 bases and V 2 bases, and 13 bases lay outside the gene matches. Germline CDR1 SGHDT, CDR2 YYEEEE. The CDR3 loop spans 19 amino acids. The full variable domain, with the rest looked up from reference TRBV5-6 and TRBJ2-1, is DAGVTQSPTHLIKTRGQQVTLRCSPKSGHDTVSWYQQALGQGPQFIFQYYEEEERQRGNFPDRFSGHQFPNYSSELNVNALLLGDSALYLCASSFFVASGGEYYNEQFFGPGTRLTVL.

This chain links TRBV6-1 with TRBJ2-7, with unresolved D. CDR1 is MNHNS and CDR2 is SASEGT in the germline V gene. The ends were cut back, 4 bases at V and 2 bases at J, with 6 bases in the middle. The CDR3 has 12 amino acids. CDR3 in amino acids: CASSVGPYEQYF. Written as DNA, the CDR3 is TGTGCCAGCAGTGTTGGGCCCTACGAGCAGTACTTC.

This chain connects TRBV27 to TRBJ2-7; 7 bases are shared with TRBD2. This CDR3 has 16 amino acids. V shed 1 base and J 0 bases; nucleotides not matched to a gene: 6. Germline V CDR1 and CDR2: MNHEY, SMNVEV (reference sequence). The CDR3 sequence is CASSLLAPSGSYEQYF. The CDR3 region has the DNA TGTGCCAGCAGTTTATTGGCCCCTAGCGGCTCCTACGAGCAGTACTTC.

The chain carries TRBV28 and TRBJ1-5; a possible D gene is TRBD1 (6 bases). This CDR3 has 16 residues. CDR1 is MDHEN and CDR2 is SYDVKM in the germline V gene. V was clipped by 3 bases and J by 0 bases, with 12 bases between them. The CDR3 DNA sequence: TGTGCCAGCAGTTTCCCGGGGGGCTATAGCAATCAGCCCCAGCATTTT. Its protein product is CASSFPGGYSNQPQHF.

The chain carries TRBV4-3 and TRBJ1-1, with D possibly TRBD1 on 6 matching bases. The CDR3 contains 13 residues. The V end was cut by 4 bases, the J end by 6 bases, with 12 bases between. Germline values: CDR1 LGHNA, CDR2 YSLEER. CDR3 nucleotide sequence: TGCGCCAGCAGCCGGGACAACTACGCTGAAGCTTTCTTT. Protein sequence: CASSRDNYAEAFF.

V is TRBV2 and J is TRBJ1-5; TRBD1 matches at 8 bases. The CDR3 length is 14 residues. The V gene end was trimmed by 6 bases and the J gene end by 4 bases; junction bases not matched to a gene: 5. Germline V lookup: CDR1 SNHLY, CDR2 FYNNEI. The CDR3 loop is CASRADRVNQPQHF. The CDR3 nucleotides read TGTGCCAGCAGAGCGGACAGGGTAAATCAGCCCCAGCATTTT.

The chain uses TRBV5-1 and TRBJ2-3; 7 bases are shared with TRBD2. The V gene end was trimmed by 4 bases and the J gene end by 3 bases; junction bases not matched to a gene: 14. CDR1 and CDR2 from the germline V gene are SGHRS and YFSETQ. The CDR3 is made up of 17 amino acids. The CDR3 here is CASSTSSGLPRTDTQYF. The CDR3 region has the DNA TGCGCCAGCAGCACCTCTAGCGGTTTGCCTCGGACAGATACGCAGTATTTT.

The rearrangement joins TRBV4-2 to TRBJ1-2; D ambiguous. V lost 7 bases to trimming and J lost 8 bases, with 14 bases between them. The CDR3 consists of 12 residues. Germline assignment: CDR1 LGHNA and CDR2 YNFKEQ. The CDR3 DNA reads as TGTGCCAGCACCAGTGGGCGTGGGGGCTACACCTTC. Translated: CASTSGRGGYTF.

This clone appeared a single time. V and J are TRBV5-1 and TRBJ1-6, with D maybe TRBD1 (6 bases). Trimming cost V 7 bases and J 8 bases, with 25 bases left between them. CDR1 and CDR2 (germline): SGHRS, YFSETQ. CDR3 length: 17 residues. CDR3 protein: CASHLTGRRTRDSPLHF. The CDR3 DNA sequence: TGCGCCAGCCATCTAACAGGGCGGAGGACCAGAGATTCACCCCTCCACTTT.

This clone was recorded only once. CDR3 DNA: TGCGCCAGCAGCTTGGAGGGCCAGACAGGGGTACCCTACGAGCAGTACTTC. This sequence encodes CASSLEGQTGVPYEQYF. The V gene is TRBV5-1, the J gene TRBJ2-7; 8 bases are shared with TRBD1. This CDR3 has 17 amino acids. Germline lookup yields CDR1 SGHRS and CDR2 YFSETQ. The V segment lost 0 bases and the J segment 2 bases; nucleotides outside the gene matches: 10.

The table lists this clone with a few counts. The chain combines TRBV30 with TRBJ1-1; D is perhaps TRBD1 (5 bases). The CDR3 is 13 residues long. Trimming removed 2 bases from V and 5 bases from J, with 12 bases in between. Germline-derived CDR1 and CDR2 are GTSNPN and SVGIG (reference sequence). DNA for the CDR3: TGTGCCTGGAGTTGGGGGGGAGGGACTGAAGCTTTCTTT. This sequence encodes CAWSWGGGTEAFF.

This clone was detected once. V and J are TRBV5-6 and TRBJ1-6, with unresolved D. This CDR3 contains 15 residues. From germline, CDR1 is SGHDT and CDR2 YYEEEE. Deletions cut 1 base from V and 0 bases from J, with 5 bases between. The CDR3 sequence is CASSLLSSYNSPLHF. CDR3 bases: TGTGCCAGCAGCTTGCTGAGCTCCTATAATTCACCCCTCCACTTT.

V is TRBV6-1 and J is TRBJ1-6, with 10 positions matching TRBD1. This CDR3 has 15 amino acids. Germline assignment: CDR1 MNHNS and CDR2 SASEGT. The junction had 7 bases not matched to a gene; V was cut back by 6 bases and J by 8 bases. The CDR3 DNA reads TGTGCCAGCAGGAAGACAGGGGGCGCCGATTCACCCCTCCACTTT. Amino acids: CASRKTGGADSPLHF.

This clone was recorded a few times. The rearrangement uses TRBV30 and TRBJ1-1; no reliable D call. CDR3 size: 11 residues. V dropped 4 bases and J dropped 4 bases, with 7 bases sitting between them. CDR1 GTSNPN and CDR2 SVGIG come from the germline V gene (reference sequence). In DNA form, the CDR3 reads TGTGCCTGGAATGAGGGCACTGAAGCTTTCTTT. As protein: CAWNEGTEAFF. Based on the CDR3 plus reference TRBV30 and TRBJ1-1, the full variable domain is SQTIHQWPATLVQPVGSPLSLECTVEGTSNPNLYWYRQAAGRGLQLLFYSVGIGQISSEVPQNLSASRPQDRQFILSSKKLLLSDSGFYLCAWNEGTEAFFGQGTRLTVV.

This clone was counted a few times. The CDR3 here is CASSARLAGGAYEQYF. The CDR3 DNA reads as TGTGCCAGCAGCGCCCGTCTAGCGGGGGGCGCCTACGAGCAGTACTTC. The V call is TRBV13, the J call TRBJ2-7; 11 bases align to TRBD2. The CDR3 sequence is 16 residues long. Looked up from germline, CDR1 is PRHDT and CDR2 is FYEKMQ (reference sequence). The trim removed 5 bases at V and 2 bases at J, leaving 8 bases unmatched.

This rearrangement joins TRBV4-3 to TRBJ2-7, with TRBD2 matching over 7 bases. CDR1 is LGHNA, CDR2 YSLEER, per germline. Trimming cost V 0 bases and J 1 base; bases outside gene matches: 6. The CDR3 spans 16 residues. CDR3 sequence (DNA): TGCGCCAGCAGCCAAGATTTGGCTAGCGGATCCTACGAGCAGTACTTC. It encodes CASSQDLASGSYEQYF.

The chain recombines TRBV6-5 with TRBJ2-2; the D gene is possibly TRBD1 (5 bases). CDR3 length: 15 residues. V was trimmed by 7 bases and J by 0 bases, leaving 12 bases between them. Looked up from germline, CDR1 is MNHEY and CDR2 is SVGAGI. The CDR3 bases are TGTGCCAGCAAGGCAGGGAACCCGAACACCGGGGAGCTGTTTTTT. As protein: CASKAGNPNTGELFF.

This chain uses TRBV2 with TRBJ1-2; D is perhaps TRBD1 (6 bases). Germline CDR1 reads SNHLY; CDR2 reads FYNNEI. V dropped 4 bases and J dropped 4 bases, with 16 bases sitting between them. The CDR3 is made up of 15 amino acids. The CDR3 loop is CASSVDRYVSYGYTF. CDR3 nucleotides: TGTGCCAGCAGTGTCGACAGGTATGTCTCCTATGGCTACACCTTC. Together with reference TRBV2 and TRBJ1-2, the CDR3 gives the full variable domain: EPEVTQTPSHQVTQMGQEVILRCVPISNHLYFYWYRQILGQKVEFLVSFYNNEISEKSEIFDDQFSVERPDGSNFTLKIRSTKLEDSAMYFCASSVDRYVSYGYTFGSGTRLTVV.

The gene calls are TRBV27 and TRBJ1-2, with D maybe TRBD1 (5 bases). The CDR3 spans 14 residues. The germline V gene has CDR1 MNHEY and CDR2 SMNVEV (reference sequence). V was cut by 2 bases and J by 8 bases, with 15 bases left in between. CDR3 loop: CASSLGGGLGGYTF. The DNA for the CDR3 is TGTGCCAGCAGTTTAGGGGGGGGGTTGGGGGGCTACACCTTC.